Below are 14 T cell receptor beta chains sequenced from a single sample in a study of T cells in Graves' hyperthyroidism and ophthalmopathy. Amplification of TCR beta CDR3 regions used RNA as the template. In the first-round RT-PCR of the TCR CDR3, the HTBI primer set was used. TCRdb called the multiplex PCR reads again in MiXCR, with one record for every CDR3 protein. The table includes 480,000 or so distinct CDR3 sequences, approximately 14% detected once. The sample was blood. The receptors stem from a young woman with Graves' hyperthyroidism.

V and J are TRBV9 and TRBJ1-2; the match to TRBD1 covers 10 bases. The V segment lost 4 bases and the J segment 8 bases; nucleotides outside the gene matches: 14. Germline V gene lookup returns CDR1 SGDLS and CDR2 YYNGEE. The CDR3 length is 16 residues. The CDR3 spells CASSLRDRGYQPGYTF. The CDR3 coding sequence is TGTGCCAGCAGCTTACGGGACAGGGGCTATCAACCCGGCTACACCTTC.

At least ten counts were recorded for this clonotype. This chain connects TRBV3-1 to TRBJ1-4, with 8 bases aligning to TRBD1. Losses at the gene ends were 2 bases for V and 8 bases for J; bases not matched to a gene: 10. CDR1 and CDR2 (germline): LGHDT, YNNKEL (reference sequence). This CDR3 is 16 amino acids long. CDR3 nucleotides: TGTGCCAGCAGCCAAAGATGGACAGGGATAACCGAAAAACTGTTTTTT. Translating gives CASSQRWTGITEKLFF.

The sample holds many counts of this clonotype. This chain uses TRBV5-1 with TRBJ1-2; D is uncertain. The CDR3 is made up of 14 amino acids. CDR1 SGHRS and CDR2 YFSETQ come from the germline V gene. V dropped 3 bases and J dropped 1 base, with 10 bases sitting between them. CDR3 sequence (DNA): TGCGCCAGCAGCTCAGAGATCTTTAACTATGGCTACACCTTC. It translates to CASSSEIFNYGYTF.

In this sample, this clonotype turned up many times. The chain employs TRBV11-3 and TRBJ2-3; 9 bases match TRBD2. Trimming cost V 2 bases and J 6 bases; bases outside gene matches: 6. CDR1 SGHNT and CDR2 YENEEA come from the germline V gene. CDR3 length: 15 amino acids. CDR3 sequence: CASSLPAGGRDTQYF. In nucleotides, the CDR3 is TGTGCCAGCAGCTTACCAGCGGGAGGAAGGGATACGCAGTATTTT.

The CDR3 sequence: CASSSTGTLSYEQYV. The CDR3 nucleotides are TGTGCCAGCAGCTCCACCGGGACACTATCGTACGAGCAGTACGTC. The chain is built from TRBV7-8 and TRBJ2-7; a possible D gene is TRBD1 (6 bases). Germline V gives CDR1 SGHVS, CDR2 FQNEAQ. The CDR3 is 15 residues long. The ends were cut back, 4 bases at V and 4 bases at J, with 17 bases in the middle.

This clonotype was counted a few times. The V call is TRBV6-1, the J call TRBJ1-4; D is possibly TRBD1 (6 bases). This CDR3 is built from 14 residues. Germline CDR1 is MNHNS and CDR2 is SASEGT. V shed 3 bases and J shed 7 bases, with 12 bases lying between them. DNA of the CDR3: TGTGCCAGCAGTGATGCAGGGGTAGCTGAAAAACTGTTTTTT. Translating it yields CASSDAGVAEKLFF.

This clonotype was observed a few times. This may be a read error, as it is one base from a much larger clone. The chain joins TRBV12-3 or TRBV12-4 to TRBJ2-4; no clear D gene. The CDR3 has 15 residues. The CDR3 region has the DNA TGTGCCAGCAGTTATCCCGGGTTGTCCAAAAACATTCAGCACTTC. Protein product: CASSYPGLSKNIQHF.

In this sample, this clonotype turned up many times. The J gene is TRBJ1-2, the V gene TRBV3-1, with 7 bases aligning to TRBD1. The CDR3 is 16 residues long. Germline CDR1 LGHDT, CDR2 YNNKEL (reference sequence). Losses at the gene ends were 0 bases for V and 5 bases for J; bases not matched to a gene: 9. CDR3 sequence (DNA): TGTGCCAGCAGCCAAGAAGGGGTCGGGACAGCGTATGGCTACACCTTC. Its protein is CASSQEGVGTAYGYTF. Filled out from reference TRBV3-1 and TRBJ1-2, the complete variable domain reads DTAVSQTPKYLVTQMGNDKSIKCEQNLGHDTMYWYKQDSKKFLKIMFSYNNKELIINETVPNRFSPKSPDKAHLNLHINSLELGDSAVYFCASSQEGVGTAYGYTFGSGTRLTVV.

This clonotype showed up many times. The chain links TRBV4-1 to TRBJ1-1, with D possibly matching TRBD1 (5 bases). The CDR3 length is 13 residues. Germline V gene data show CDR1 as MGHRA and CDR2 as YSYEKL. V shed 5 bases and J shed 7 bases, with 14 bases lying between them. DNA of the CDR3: TGCGCCAGCAGCTACTCCACACAGGTTGAAGCTTTCTTT. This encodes CASSYSTQVEAFF.

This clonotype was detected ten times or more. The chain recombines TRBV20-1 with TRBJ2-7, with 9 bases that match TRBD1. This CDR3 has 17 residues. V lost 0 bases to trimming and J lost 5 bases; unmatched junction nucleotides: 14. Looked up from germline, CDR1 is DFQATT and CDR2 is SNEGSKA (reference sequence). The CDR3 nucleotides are TGCAGTGCTAGAGATCCGACCTCGGACAGGGGCTGGGACGAGCAGTACTTC. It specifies CSARDPTSDRGWDEQYF.

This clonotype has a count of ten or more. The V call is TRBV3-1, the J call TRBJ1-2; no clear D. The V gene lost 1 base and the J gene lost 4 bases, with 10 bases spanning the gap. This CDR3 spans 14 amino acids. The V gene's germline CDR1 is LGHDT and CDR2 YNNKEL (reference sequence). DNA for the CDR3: TGTGCCAGCAGCCAAGTAGGTCGGCTCTATGGCTACACCTTC. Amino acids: CASSQVGRLYGYTF.

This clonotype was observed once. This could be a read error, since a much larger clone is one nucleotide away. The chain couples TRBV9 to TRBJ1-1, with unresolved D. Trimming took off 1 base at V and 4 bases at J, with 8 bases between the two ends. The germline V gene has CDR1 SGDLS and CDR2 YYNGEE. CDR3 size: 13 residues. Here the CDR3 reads CASSVQVGTEAFF. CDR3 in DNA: TGTGCCAGCAGCGTACAGGTGGGCACTGAAGCTTTCTTT. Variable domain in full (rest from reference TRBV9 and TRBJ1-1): DSGVTQTPKHLITATGQRVTLRCSPRSGDLSVYWYQQSLDQGLQFLIQYYNGEERAKGNILERFSAQQFPDLHSELNLSSLELGDSALYFCASSVQVGTEAFFGQGTRLTVV.

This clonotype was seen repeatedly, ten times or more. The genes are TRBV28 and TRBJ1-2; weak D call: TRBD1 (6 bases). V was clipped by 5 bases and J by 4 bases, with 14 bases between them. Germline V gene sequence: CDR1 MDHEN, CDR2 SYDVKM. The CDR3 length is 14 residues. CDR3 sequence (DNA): TGTGCCAGCAGTCCCCACGGGGGCCGCTATGGCTACACCTTC. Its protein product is CASSPHGGRYGYTF.

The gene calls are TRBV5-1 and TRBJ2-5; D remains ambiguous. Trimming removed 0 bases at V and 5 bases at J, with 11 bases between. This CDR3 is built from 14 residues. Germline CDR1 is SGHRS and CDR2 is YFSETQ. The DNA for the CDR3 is TGCGCCAGCAGCTTGGGGTCGCCAACGGAGACCCAGTACTTC. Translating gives CASSLGSPTETQYF.